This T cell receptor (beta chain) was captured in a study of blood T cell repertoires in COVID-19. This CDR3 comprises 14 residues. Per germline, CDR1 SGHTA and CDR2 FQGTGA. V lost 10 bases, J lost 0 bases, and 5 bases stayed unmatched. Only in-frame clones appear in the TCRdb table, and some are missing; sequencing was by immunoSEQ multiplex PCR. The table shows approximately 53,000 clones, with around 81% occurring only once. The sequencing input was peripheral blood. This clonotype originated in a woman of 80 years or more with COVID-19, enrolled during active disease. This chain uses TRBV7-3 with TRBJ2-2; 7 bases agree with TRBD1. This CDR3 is CANKGQTNTGELFF. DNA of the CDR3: TGTGCCAACAAGGGACAGACGAACACCGGGGAGCTGTTTTTT. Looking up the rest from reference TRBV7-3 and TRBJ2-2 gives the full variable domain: GAGVSQTPSNKVTEKGKYVELRCDPISGHTALYWYRQSLGQGPEFLIYFQGTGAADDSGLPNDRFFAVRPEGSVSTLKIQRTERGDSAVYLCANKGQTNTGELFFGEGSRLTVL.